Below, 4 T cell receptor beta chains from the same sample are listed, as sequenced in a study of T cell responses to AZD1222 COVID-19 vaccine. Libraries were prepared by immunoSEQ multiplex PCR; TCRdb keeps only in-frame clonotypes and omits some of them. The sample holds about 150,000 clones, roughly nine tenths seen once. The material was peripheral blood, obtained 28 days after the second AZD1222 dose. The receptor source for this set is an adult who received the AZD1222 COVID-19 vaccine.

The chain uses TRBV4-1 and TRBJ1-4, with D possibly matching TRBD1 (5 bases). Germline V lookup: CDR1 MGHRA, CDR2 YSYEKL. Deletions cut 7 bases from V and 8 bases from J, with 32 bases between. This CDR3 comprises 19 residues. CDR3 sequence reads: CASNRLPRTGRGNWEKLFF. The CDR3 DNA is TGCGCCAGCAACCGACTCCCCCGAACTGGTCGGGGGAATTGGGAAAAACTGTTTTTT.

The chain is built from TRBV18 and TRBJ2-7; 7 bases agree with TRBD1. The CDR3 is 14 amino acids. CDR1 is KGHSH and CDR2 is LQKENI in the germline V gene. V was pared by 3 bases and J by 7 bases, with 9 bases of the junction left unmatched. CDR3 sequence (DNA): TGTGCCAGCTCACCGAGATCCACAGGGGTTGAGCAGTACTTC. As protein: CASSPRSTGVEQYF.

The chain employs TRBV6-2 or TRBV6-3 and TRBJ1-2; TRBD1 agrees at 7 bases. Trimming took 6 bases from V and 5 from J; bases not matched to a gene: 9. Germline assignment: CDR1 MNHEY and CDR2 SVGEGT. The CDR3 extends over 14 amino acids. The CDR3 sequence: CASSPGQVVYGYTF. The CDR3 DNA follows: TGTGCCAGCAGCCCCGGACAGGTGGTGTATGGCTACACCTTC.

This chain uses TRBV7-2 with TRBJ1-6; D possibly corresponds to TRBD1 (6 bases). Germline V lookup: CDR1 SGHTA, CDR2 FQGNSA. Trimming left V 0 bases short and J 7 bases short, with 10 bases between. The CDR3 is 15 residues long. CDR3 bases: TGTGCCAGCAGCTTAGCGGGACAAAGAAATTCACCCCTCCACTTT. It yields the protein CASSLAGQRNSPLHF.